The following is a T cell receptor (beta chain) sequence with its context. Its antigen is unidentified. This sample was taken from a study of beta chain features in type 1 diabetes. Study context: Sorted cells from all samples, numbering some 99,000,000, were examined.

TCRB transcripts that were expressed got sequenced, as all of the isolated RNA had been reverse transcribed. The repertoire was sequenced with immunoSEQ multiplex PCR; TCRdb's copy has only in-frame clones and lacks some. The profile covers hundreds of thousands of clones, with around 15% appearing a single time and 0.07% to 0.095% taken by the ten largest. Overall study results and limits: Type 1 diabetes patients had moderately but significantly shorter TCRB CDR3s in all four CD4+ subsets. VDJ junctions from type 1 diabetes patients carried fewer insertions and larger deletions. In the patient group, naive, central memory and Treg TCRB repertoires seemed more alike than in the healthy donor group.

Trimming took 3 bases from V and 5 from J, leaving 13 bases between them. The CDR3 is made up of 14 amino acids. The germline gives CDR1 LNHDA, CDR2 SQIVND (reference sequence). This rearrangement joins TRBV19 to TRBJ1-1; no reliable D call. What was sequenced was naive CD4+ T cells from blood. The sequence was obtained from a man between 18 and 29 years old in good health. CDR3 loop: CASSISRIGTEAFF. The CDR3 nucleotides read TGTGCCAGTAGTATTTCGCGGATCGGGACTGAAGCTTTCTTT.